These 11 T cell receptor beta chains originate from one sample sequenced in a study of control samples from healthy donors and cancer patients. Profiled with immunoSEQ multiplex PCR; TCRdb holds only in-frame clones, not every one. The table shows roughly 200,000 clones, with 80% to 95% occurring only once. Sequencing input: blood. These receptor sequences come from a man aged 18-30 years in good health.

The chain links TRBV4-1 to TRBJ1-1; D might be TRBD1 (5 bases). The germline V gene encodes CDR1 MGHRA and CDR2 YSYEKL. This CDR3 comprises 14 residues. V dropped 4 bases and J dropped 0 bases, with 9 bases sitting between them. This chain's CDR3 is CASSPQVVNTEAFF. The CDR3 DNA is TGCGCCAGCAGCCCACAGGTGGTGAACACTGAAGCTTTCTTT.

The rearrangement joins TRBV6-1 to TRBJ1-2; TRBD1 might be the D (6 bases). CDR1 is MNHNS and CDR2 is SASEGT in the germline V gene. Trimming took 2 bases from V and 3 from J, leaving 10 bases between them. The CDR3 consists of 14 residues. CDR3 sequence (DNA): TGTGCCAGCAGTGAACGGACAGATTACTATGGCTACACCTTC. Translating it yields CASSERTDYYGYTF.

This CDR3 reads CASSGRDPGNTIYF. The DNA of the CDR3 is TGTGCCAGCAGCGGCCGGGACCCTGGAAACACCATATATTTT. The chain joins TRBV9 to TRBJ1-3, with a weak D call TRBD1 (5 bases). Per the germline V gene, CDR1 is SGDLS and CDR2 is YYNGEE. Deletions cut 3 bases from V and 2 bases from J, with 9 bases between. This CDR3 has 14 residues.

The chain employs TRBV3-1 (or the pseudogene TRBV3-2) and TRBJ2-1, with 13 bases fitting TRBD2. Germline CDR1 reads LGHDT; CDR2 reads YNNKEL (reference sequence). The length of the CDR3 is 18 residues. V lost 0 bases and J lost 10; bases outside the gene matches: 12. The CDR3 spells CASSQDSFGTSGATEQFF. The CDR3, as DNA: TGTGCCAGCAGCCAAGATAGTTTCGGGACTAGCGGGGCAACGGAGCAGTTCTTC.

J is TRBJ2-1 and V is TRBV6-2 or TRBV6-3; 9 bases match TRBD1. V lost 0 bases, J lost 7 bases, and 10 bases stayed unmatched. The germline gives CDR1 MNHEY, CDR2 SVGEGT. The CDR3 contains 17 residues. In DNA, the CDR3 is TGTGCCAGCAGTTACTCGTCGGACAGGGGAAGGTGGAATGAGCAGTTCTTC. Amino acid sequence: CASSYSSDRGRWNEQFF.

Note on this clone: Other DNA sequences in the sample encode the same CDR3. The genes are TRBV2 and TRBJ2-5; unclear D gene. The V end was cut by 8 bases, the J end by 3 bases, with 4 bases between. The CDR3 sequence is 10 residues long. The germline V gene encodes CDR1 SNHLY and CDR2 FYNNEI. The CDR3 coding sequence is TGTGCCAGCGGGGAAGAGACCCAGTACTTC. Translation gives CASGEETQYF.

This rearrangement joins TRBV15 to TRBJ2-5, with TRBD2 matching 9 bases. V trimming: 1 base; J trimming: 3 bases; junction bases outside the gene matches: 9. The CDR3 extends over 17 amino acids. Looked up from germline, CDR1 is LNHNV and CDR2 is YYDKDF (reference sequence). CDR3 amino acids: CATSRAKQASGEETQYF. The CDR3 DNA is TGTGCCACCAGCAGAGCCAAGCAGGCTAGCGGGGAAGAGACCCAGTACTTC.

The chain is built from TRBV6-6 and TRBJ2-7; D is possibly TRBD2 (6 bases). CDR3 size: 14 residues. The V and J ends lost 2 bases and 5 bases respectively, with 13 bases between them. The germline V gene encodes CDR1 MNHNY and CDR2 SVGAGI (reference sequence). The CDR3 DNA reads TGTGCCAGCAGTTACACCGGGGGACCAGACGAGCAGTACTTC. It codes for CASSYTGGPDEQYF.

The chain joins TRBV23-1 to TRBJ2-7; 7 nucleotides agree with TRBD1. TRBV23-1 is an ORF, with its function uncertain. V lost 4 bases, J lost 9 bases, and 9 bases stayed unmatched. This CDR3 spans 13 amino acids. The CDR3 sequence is CASSLSDRWVQYF. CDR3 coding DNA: TGCGCCAGCAGTCTTTCGGACAGGTGGGTGCAGTACTTC.

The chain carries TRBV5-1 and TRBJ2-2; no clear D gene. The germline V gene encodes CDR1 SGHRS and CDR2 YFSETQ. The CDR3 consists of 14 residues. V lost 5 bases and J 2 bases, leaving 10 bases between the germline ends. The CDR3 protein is CASRPLLNTGELFF. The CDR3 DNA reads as TGCGCCAGCAGGCCCTTACTTAACACCGGGGAGCTGTTTTTT.

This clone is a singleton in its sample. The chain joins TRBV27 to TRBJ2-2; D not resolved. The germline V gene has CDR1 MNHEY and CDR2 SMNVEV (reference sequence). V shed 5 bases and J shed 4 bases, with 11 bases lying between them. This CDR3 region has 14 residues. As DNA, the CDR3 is TGTGCCAGCAGTCCCCTGACGGGCACCGGGGAGCTGTTTTTT. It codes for CASSPLTGTGELFF.